This T cell receptor beta chain is from a study of immune heterogeneity within non-small cell lung tumors. TCR beta CDR3 was amplified by multiplex PCR, first round around 9 cycles, 32 V and 13 J primers. TCRdb analysed the multiplex PCR reads with MiXCR anew, one entry per CDR3 protein. Of around 11,000 distinct CDR3 sequences in the sample, almost 30% were seen once. The template consisted of bulk tumor genomic DNA, with around 600 ng used per sample. Biopsies, several per primary tumor and spaced far apart, were collected during surgery. The study enrolled patients with untreated, newly diagnosed non-small cell lung cancer who underwent curative surgery. This CDR3 is built from 15 residues. CDR1 and CDR2 (germline): DFQATT, SNEGSKA (reference sequence). V was trimmed by 2 bases and J by 0 bases, leaving 14 bases between them. This clonotype rates as medium-sized.

The V gene is TRBV20-1, the J gene TRBJ2-7; D unresolved. The origin of this receptor is a woman aged 50 to 60 with non-small cell lung cancer. Sequenced: lung tumor tissue. The CDR3 loop is CSARPALSPSYEQYF. CDR3 sequence (DNA): TGCAGTGCTAGACCCGCCCTTAGTCCCTCCTACGAGCAGTACTTC.